Described below is a single TCR beta chain sequence and its context. For the second PCR, which ran for about 6 to 11 cycles, a sample-barcoded 5' primer and a J-beta primer mix were used. MiXCR was run by TCRdb on the 5' RACE reads, yielding one entry per CDR3 protein. The table shows more than 900,000 distinct CDR3 sequences, with around 27% occurring only once. The data belong to a study of blood T cells in healthy people across ages. CDR3 length: 20 residues. Germline CDR1 and CDR2: MGHRA and YSYEKL. Between the trimmed V and J ends, which lost 1 base and 4 bases, there was a span of 28 bases. This sample also appeared in a second study, on T cells of mothers and their children.

The chain joins TRBV4-1 to TRBJ1-2; D unresolved. This receptor was identified in a girl aged 2-9 years in good health. Sequences were obtained from blood. The CDR3 spells CASSQVLAGTTPRQLYGYTF. CDR3 DNA sequence: TGCGCCAGCAGCCAAGTCTTAGCAGGCACAACTCCCAGACAACTCTATGGCTACACCTTC.